These T cell receptor beta chains were read from a single sample in a study of blood T cell repertoires in COVID-19. The table came from immunoSEQ multiplex PCR; TCRdb's copy has only in-frame clones and leaves some out. The repertoire has around 200,000 clones, roughly 83% of them found once; the top ten carry over 6.5%. The source material was peripheral blood. Receptors originate from a woman aged 40 to 49 with COVID-19, enrolled during active disease. Each CDR3 is given with its conserved first and last residue. The order of the fields is D gene, V gene, clone size, J gene, CDR3 DNA, CDR3 protein. A D gene is named only where the DNA matches it firmly. A clone size is listed for some rows: how often the clone was seen (once, few, many), or a class if it is expanded.

D gene: -; V gene: TRBV5-4; clone size: few; J gene: TRBJ1-2; CDR3 DNA: TGTGCCAGCAGCCCATCACAGGGAAGGGGTGGCTACACCTTC; CDR3 protein: CASSPSQGRGGYTF
D gene: -; V gene: TRBV28; clone size: few; J gene: TRBJ2-7; CDR3 DNA: TGTGCCAGCAGCTCTAGACAGGGAGGTTTAGAGCAGTACTTC; CDR3 protein: CASSSRQGGLEQYF
D gene: TRBD2; V gene: TRBV29-1; clone size: once; J gene: TRBJ2-5; CDR3 DNA: TGCAGCGTTGGCGGGACTAGCGGGACAGTTAAGGAGACCCAGTACTTC; CDR3 protein: CSVGGTSGTVKETQYF
D gene: TRBD1; V gene: TRBV19; clone size: few; J gene: TRBJ1-5; CDR3 DNA: TGTGCCAGTAGGACAGGGGGGGATCAGCCCCAGCATTTT; CDR3 protein: CASRTGGDQPQHF
D gene: -; V gene: TRBV5-1; clone size: -; J gene: TRBJ1-2; CDR3 DNA: TGCGCCAGCAGCTTGGAAGCAGGACGGGGAGGCTACACCTTC; CDR3 protein: CASSLEAGRGGYTF
D gene: -; V gene: TRBV19; clone size: -; J gene: TRBJ2-7; CDR3 DNA: TGTGCCAGTAGTATAGCAGGAACTGTCTACGAGCAGTACTTC; CDR3 protein: CASSIAGTVYEQYF
D gene: -; V gene: TRBV27; clone size: many; J gene: TRBJ1-5; CDR3 DNA: TGTGCCAGCAGGCGGGGAGGTGGGGGGAATCAGCCCCAGCATTTT; CDR3 protein: CASRRGGGGNQPQHF
D gene: TRBD2; V gene: TRBV5-1; clone size: -; J gene: TRBJ2-7; CDR3 DNA: TGCGCCAGCAGCTTGAGCGGGGCCACCTACGAGCAGTACTTC; CDR3 protein: CASSLSGATYEQYF
D gene: -; V gene: TRBV10-3; clone size: -; J gene: TRBJ1-1; CDR3 DNA: TGTGCCATCAGTGAGTCGACAGGATATTGGGCTGAAGCTTTCTTT; CDR3 protein: CAISESTGYWAEAFF
D gene: TRBD2; V gene: TRBV27; clone size: -; J gene: TRBJ2-1; CDR3 DNA: TGTGCCAGCAGTCCCCCCAGGCTAGCGGGAGCCAATGAGCAGTTCTTC; CDR3 protein: CASSPPRLAGANEQFF
D gene: TRBD2; V gene: TRBV3-1/TRBV3-2; clone size: -; J gene: TRBJ2-4; CDR3 DNA: TGTGCCAGCAGCCAGATAAGCGGGGGGGCCTTGTACTTC; CDR3 protein: CASSQISGGALYF
D gene: -; V gene: TRBV7-9; clone size: -; J gene: TRBJ1-2; CDR3 DNA: TGTGCCAGCAATGAACAGGGACATGGCTACACCTTC; CDR3 protein: CASNEQGHGYTF
D gene: -; V gene: TRBV28; clone size: -; J gene: TRBJ1-5; CDR3 DNA: TGTGCCAGCAGATCACCAGGGCAGAATCAGCCCCAGCATTTT; CDR3 protein: CASRSPGQNQPQHF
D gene: -; V gene: TRBV24-1; clone size: -; J gene: TRBJ2-5; CDR3 DNA: TGTGCCACCAGTGATTCGGGGGTCGGGATAGGAGAGACCCAGTACTTC; CDR3 protein: CATSDSGVGIGETQYF
D gene: -; V gene: TRBV7-3; clone size: -; J gene: TRBJ2-7; CDR3 DNA: TGTGCCAGCAGCATTAGGGGGCACGGGAGCGAGCAGTACTTC; CDR3 protein: CASSIRGHGSEQYF
D gene: TRBD1; V gene: TRBV5-6; clone size: -; J gene: TRBJ1-2; CDR3 DNA: TGTGCCAGCAGCTTGACAGGGGCTAGCTATGGCTACACCTTC; CDR3 protein: CASSLTGASYGYTF
D gene: -; V gene: TRBV5-1; clone size: -; J gene: TRBJ1-5; CDR3 DNA: TGCGCCAGCAGCTTGTATTGGCAGGGGAATCAGCCCCAGCATTTT; CDR3 protein: CASSLYWQGNQPQHF
D gene: -; V gene: TRBV5-1; clone size: -; J gene: TRBJ2-5; CDR3 DNA: TGCGCCAGCAAACCCGACATACAAGAGACCCAGTACTTC; CDR3 protein: CASKPDIQETQYF
D gene: -; V gene: TRBV7-9; clone size: -; J gene: TRBJ2-1; CDR3 DNA: TGTGCCAGCAGCTTATGGGCCAGGCCCTATGAGCAGTTCTTC; CDR3 protein: CASSLWARPYEQFF
D gene: -; V gene: TRBV6-5; clone size: few; J gene: TRBJ1-5; CDR3 DNA: TGTGCCAGCAGTTACATGGGGGCCAGCAATCAGCCCCAGCATTTT; CDR3 protein: CASSYMGASNQPQHF
D gene: -; V gene: TRBV7-9; clone size: -; J gene: TRBJ1-5; CDR3 DNA: TGTGCCAGCAGCTATACGGGACATGATAGCAATCAGCCCCAGCATTTT; CDR3 protein: CASSYTGHDSNQPQHF
D gene: TRBD1; V gene: TRBV2; clone size: -; J gene: TRBJ2-7; CDR3 DNA: TGTGCCAGCACCGAATGGGGGACAGGGGGGGACGAGCAGTACTTC; CDR3 protein: CASTEWGTGGDEQYF
D gene: -; V gene: TRBV3-1/TRBV3-2; clone size: few; J gene: TRBJ1-6; CDR3 DNA: TGTGCCAGCAGCCAAGAGGCAGGGTTTAATTCACCCCTCCACTTT; CDR3 protein: CASSQEAGFNSPLHF
D gene: TRBD2; V gene: TRBV6-5; clone size: -; J gene: TRBJ2-1; CDR3 DNA: TGTGCCAGCAGTTACCGGACTAGCGGGTCCTATGAGCAGTTCTTC; CDR3 protein: CASSYRTSGSYEQFF
D gene: -; V gene: TRBV19; clone size: -; J gene: TRBJ1-1; CDR3 DNA: TGTGCCAGCGACTCCCAGGGTCTGGGCACTGAAGCTTTCTTT; CDR3 protein: CASDSQGLGTEAFF
D gene: TRBD1; V gene: TRBV5-1; clone size: -; J gene: TRBJ1-5; CDR3 DNA: TGCGCCAGCAGCTTGGGTACAGGGGGCAAGAGCAATCAGCCCCAGCATTTT; CDR3 protein: CASSLGTGGKSNQPQHF
D gene: -; V gene: TRBV27; clone size: -; J gene: TRBJ1-1; CDR3 DNA: TGTGCCAGCAACCACAGGGCCCCGAACACTGAAGCTTTCTTT; CDR3 protein: CASNHRAPNTEAFF
D gene: TRBD1; V gene: TRBV24-1; clone size: once; J gene: TRBJ1-4; CDR3 DNA: TGTGCCACCAGTGATACCGGACAGGGGAATGAAAAACTGTTTTTT; CDR3 protein: CATSDTGQGNEKLFF
D gene: TRBD2; V gene: TRBV19; clone size: -; J gene: TRBJ2-7; CDR3 DNA: TGTGCCAGTAGTATTCCTTTGGCGGGAGGCGAGCAGTACTTC; CDR3 protein: CASSIPLAGGEQYF
D gene: TRBD1; V gene: TRBV6-5; clone size: -; J gene: TRBJ2-7; CDR3 DNA: TGTGCCAGCAGTTTGGGACAGACCTACGAGCAGTACTTC; CDR3 protein: CASSLGQTYEQYF
D gene: -; V gene: TRBV6-5; clone size: -; J gene: TRBJ1-2; CDR3 DNA: TGTGCCAGCACCACGGGCAGGGTCAGTGGCTACACCTTC; CDR3 protein: CASTTGRVSGYTF
D gene: -; V gene: TRBV5-1; clone size: -; J gene: TRBJ2-7; CDR3 DNA: TGCGCCAGCAGCAGGATCTCAGGGGACTACGAGCAGTACTTC; CDR3 protein: CASSRISGDYEQYF
D gene: -; V gene: TRBV9; clone size: -; J gene: TRBJ1-5; CDR3 DNA: TGTGCCAGCAGCGATACAGGTCATAGCAATCAGCCCCAGCATTTT; CDR3 protein: CASSDTGHSNQPQHF
D gene: TRBD2; V gene: TRBV29-1; clone size: -; J gene: TRBJ2-7; CDR3 DNA: TGCAGCGTTGCCGGTCGGCTAGCGGTGCACGAGCAGTACTTC; CDR3 protein: CSVAGRLAVHEQYF
D gene: TRBD1; V gene: TRBV3-1/TRBV3-2; clone size: -; J gene: TRBJ1-6; CDR3 DNA: TGTGCCAGCAGCCAACGGACAGGGGATAATTCACCCCTCCACTTT; CDR3 protein: CASSQRTGDNSPLHF
D gene: TRBD1; V gene: TRBV9; clone size: -; J gene: TRBJ2-7; CDR3 DNA: TGTGCCAGCAGCGCTCAAAGACAGGGAGACTACGAGCAGTACTTC; CDR3 protein: CASSAQRQGDYEQYF
D gene: TRBD1; V gene: TRBV28; clone size: -; J gene: TRBJ2-7; CDR3 DNA: TGTGCCAGCAGTTTATACATCGGGACAGGGAGCTACGAGCAGTACTTC; CDR3 protein: CASSLYIGTGSYEQYF
D gene: TRBD1; V gene: TRBV24-1; clone size: few; J gene: TRBJ1-4; CDR3 DNA: TGTGCCACCAGTGCTGTGGGGACAGGGGCTAATGAAAAACTGTTTTTT; CDR3 protein: CATSAVGTGANEKLFF
D gene: -; V gene: TRBV5-8; clone size: -; J gene: TRBJ1-1; CDR3 DNA: TGTGCCAGCAGCTTACTCAGGGAAGCTTTCTTT; CDR3 protein: CASSLLREAFF
D gene: -; V gene: TRBV5-4; clone size: many; J gene: TRBJ2-7; CDR3 DNA: TGTGCCAGCAGCTCCCCCCAACAGGAAGGGGCCTACGAGCAGTACTTC; CDR3 protein: CASSSPQQEGAYEQYF
D gene: TRBD2; V gene: TRBV9; clone size: -; J gene: TRBJ2-7; CDR3 DNA: TGTGCCAGCAGCGTAGGGACTAGCGGGGTCTCCTACGAGCAGTACTTC; CDR3 protein: CASSVGTSGVSYEQYF
D gene: -; V gene: TRBV20-1; clone size: -; J gene: TRBJ2-7; CDR3 DNA: TGCAGTGCGGAGTGGGTGGCCGAGCAGTACTTC; CDR3 protein: CSAEWVAEQYF
D gene: TRBD2; V gene: TRBV11-2; clone size: -; J gene: TRBJ2-1; CDR3 DNA: TGTGCCAGCAGTGCGGAGACTAGCGTAAACAATGAGCAGTTCTTC; CDR3 protein: CASSAETSVNNEQFF
D gene: -; V gene: TRBV19; clone size: -; J gene: TRBJ1-2; CDR3 DNA: TGTGCCAGTAGTTATTATGCGGATGGCTACACCTTC; CDR3 protein: CASSYYADGYTF
D gene: TRBD1; V gene: TRBV19; clone size: once; J gene: TRBJ1-2; CDR3 DNA: TGTGCCAGTAGTCCCCGGACAGGGGGCCGGTATGGCTACACCTTC; CDR3 protein: CASSPRTGGRYGYTF
D gene: TRBD2; V gene: TRBV6-5; clone size: -; J gene: TRBJ2-7; CDR3 DNA: TGTGCCACCGCACTAGCGGGTGTGCCCTCGCAGTACTTC; CDR3 protein: CATALAGVPSQYF
D gene: TRBD1; V gene: TRBV7-9; clone size: -; J gene: TRBJ2-7; CDR3 DNA: TGTGCCAGCAGCCCGGGACAGGGGTACGAGCAGTACTTC; CDR3 protein: CASSPGQGYEQYF